A single sample gave rise to the 17 T cell receptor beta chains below, sequenced in a study of T cell responses to AZD1222 COVID-19 vaccine. Profiled with immunoSEQ multiplex PCR; TCRdb holds only in-frame clones, not every one. The data show 80,000 to 100,000 clones, around 87% seen once. Sequences were derived from peripheral blood, sampled 28 days after the second AZD1222 dose. The receptor source for this set is an adult who received the AZD1222 COVID-19 vaccine.

This sequence joins TRBV6-4 and TRBJ2-2, with 9 bases identical to TRBD2. Per the germline V gene, CDR1 is MRHNA and CDR2 is SNTAGT. The CDR3 runs 16 residues. V dropped 3 bases and J dropped 8; count of bases not matched to a gene: 10. The chain's CDR3 is CASSETDGAGGGELFF. CDR3 DNA: TGTGCCAGCAGTGAGACGGACGGAGCGGGAGGTGGGGAGCTGTTTTTT.

The chain carries TRBV11-1 and TRBJ1-3, with D hard to call. The CDR3 runs to 12 residues. Trimming cost V 5 bases and J 4 bases, with 6 bases left between them. Germline CDR1 and CDR2: SGHAT and FQDESV (reference sequence). CDR3 loop: CASSKVGNTIYF. The DNA of the CDR3 is TGTGCCAGCAGCAAAGTAGGAAACACCATATATTTT.

This chain connects TRBV30 to TRBJ2-7, with TRBD2 matching over 7 bases. This CDR3 has 14 residues. Germline V gene lookup returns CDR1 GTSNPN and CDR2 SVGIG (reference sequence). V lost 2 bases, J lost 6 bases, and 10 bases stayed unmatched. The CDR3 bases are TGTGCCTGGAGTAGGGTGGGAGGGCCTTTCGAGCAGTACTTC. Residues: CAWSRVGGPFEQYF.

As to this clone: This same CDR3 is encoded by further DNA sequences in the sample. CDR3 in amino acids: CATSGGGGRPGGAGELFF. Written as DNA, the CDR3 is TGTGCCACTTCCGGAGGCGGCGGGAGGCCGGGTGGGGCCGGGGAGCTGTTTTTT. The J gene is TRBJ2-2, the V gene TRBV10-3, with TRBD2 matching over 8 bases. With 10 bases clipped from V and 6 bases from J, the junction kept 22 bases outside the gene matches. The germline gives CDR1 ENHRY, CDR2 SYGVKD. There are 18 residues in the CDR3.

V usage is TRBV7-2 and J usage is TRBJ1-1, with TRBD1 as a possible D gene (5 bases). CDR3 length: 13 residues. Looked up from germline, CDR1 is SGHTA and CDR2 is FQGNSA. With 2 bases removed from V and 4 bases from J, the gap between germline ends came to 8 bases. The CDR3 nucleotides read TGTGCCAGCAGCTTATTGGGGGGCACTGAAGCTTTCTTT. Translating it yields CASSLLGGTEAFF.

V usage is TRBV18 and J usage is TRBJ1-4, with 9 bases that match TRBD1. V lost 4 bases and J lost 5; bases outside the gene matches: 5. The CDR3 is 15 amino acids. Germline lookup yields CDR1 KGHSH and CDR2 LQKENI. This chain's CDR3 is CASSRGQGGNEKLFF. The CDR3 DNA follows: TGTGCCAGCTCACGGGGACAGGGCGGCAATGAAAAACTGTTTTTT.

J is TRBJ1-1 and V is TRBV27; 9 positions agree with TRBD1. Trimming removed 5 bases from V and 3 bases from J; junction bases left unmatched: 7. Per germline, CDR1 MNHEY and CDR2 SMNVEV (reference sequence). The CDR3 covers 15 residues. CDR3 DNA: TGTGCCAGCAGTGCCGGACAGGGGTTCGACACTGAAGCTTTCTTT. This codes for CASSAGQGFDTEAFF.

This clone was observed a few times. The V and J genes are TRBV2 and TRBJ1-5, with D unclear. Deletions cut 4 bases from V and 4 bases from J, with 14 bases between. Germline V gene sequence: CDR1 SNHLY, CDR2 FYNNEI. The CDR3 sequence is 15 residues long. The CDR3 sequence is CASSGTAWGNQPQHF. DNA for the CDR3: TGTGCCAGCAGTGGGACGGCATGGGGTAATCAGCCCCAGCATTTT.

The chain carries TRBV9 and TRBJ1-6; D gene unclear. The CDR3 runs to 12 residues. Trimming cost V 6 bases and J 5 bases, with 6 bases left between them. Germline V gene data show CDR1 as SGDLS and CDR2 as YYNGEE. The DNA of the CDR3 is TGTGCCAGCAACCGCGATAATTCACCCCTCCACTTT. Translated: CASNRDNSPLHF.

The chain has TRBV9 and TRBJ1-2; 10 bases are a match to TRBD1. This CDR3 has 13 amino acids. Germline lookup yields CDR1 SGDLS and CDR2 YYNGEE. The V segment lost 3 bases and the J segment 5 bases; nucleotides outside the gene matches: 1. CDR3 nucleotides: TGTGCCAGCAGCGCGGACAGGGGGTATGGCTACACCTTC. This codes for CASSADRGYGYTF.

V usage is TRBV5-1 and J usage is TRBJ2-2; D is ambiguous. Trimming cost V 2 bases and J 1 base, with 3 bases left between them. Germline values: CDR1 SGHRS, CDR2 YFSETQ. The CDR3 is 13 residues long. CDR3 residues: CASSFWNTGELFF. DNA of the CDR3: TGCGCCAGCAGCTTTTGGAACACCGGGGAGCTGTTTTTT.

V usage is TRBV30 and J usage is TRBJ2-2, with 11 positions matching TRBD1. J gave up 5 bases and V 4 bases, and 9 bases lay outside the gene matches. CDR1 is GTSNPN, CDR2 SVGIG, per germline (reference sequence). The CDR3 consists of 16 residues. The CDR3 here is CAWTGQGAGRTGELFF. The CDR3 DNA is TGTGCCTGGACCGGACAGGGGGCGGGTAGAACCGGGGAGCTGTTTTTT.

This clone was recorded a few times. The chain employs TRBV19 and TRBJ1-3, with D possibly TRBD1 on 6 matching bases. CDR3 size: 15 residues. Trimming left V 6 bases short and J 4 bases short, with 16 bases between. Germline V lookup: CDR1 LNHDA, CDR2 SQIVND (reference sequence). The CDR3 DNA sequence: TGTGCCAGTAGGCCGGGACATTCACAAGGAAACACCATATATTTT. It codes for CASRPGHSQGNTIYF.

DNA for the CDR3: TGTGCCAGCAGCTTGGCACGGGACAGGGGGCCTCGGGAGCAGTACTTC. This codes for CASSLARDRGPREQYF. The genes are TRBV7-9 and TRBJ2-7, with 12 bases identical to TRBD1. The germline gives CDR1 SEHNR, CDR2 FQNEAQ (reference sequence). This CDR3 is built from 16 residues. The trim removed 3 bases at V and 7 bases at J, leaving 10 bases unmatched.

The V call is TRBV7-9, the J call TRBJ1-1, with no clear D. Trimming shortened V by 2 bases and J by 3 bases, and 16 bases separated the two germline ends. CDR1 and CDR2 (germline): SEHNR, FQNEAQ (reference sequence). This CDR3 is 16 amino acids long. CDR3 sequence reads: CASSLRRADAYTEAFF. The CDR3 nucleotides read TGTGCCAGCAGCTTACGGAGGGCGGACGCATACACTGAAGCTTTCTTT.

The rearrangement uses TRBV25-1 and TRBJ2-3; D is perhaps TRBD1 or TRBD2 (5 bases each). The CDR3 has 15 amino acids. V shed 1 base and J shed 0 bases, with 8 bases lying between them. Per the germline V gene, CDR1 is MGHDK and CDR2 is SYGVNS. Here the CDR3 DNA reads TGTGCCAGCAGTGAATCGAGGGGAAGCACAGATACGCAGTATTTT. This gives the protein CASSESRGSTDTQYF.

The V and J genes are TRBV13 and TRBJ2-3; no definite D call. In germline, CDR1 is PRHDT, CDR2 FYEKMQ (reference sequence). The CDR3 has 16 residues. V was shortened by 0 bases and J by 2 bases, with 12 bases between the two germline ends. The CDR3 loop is CASSLGRLEYTDTQYF. DNA for the CDR3: TGTGCCAGCAGCTTAGGCCGGCTAGAATACACAGATACGCAGTATTTT.